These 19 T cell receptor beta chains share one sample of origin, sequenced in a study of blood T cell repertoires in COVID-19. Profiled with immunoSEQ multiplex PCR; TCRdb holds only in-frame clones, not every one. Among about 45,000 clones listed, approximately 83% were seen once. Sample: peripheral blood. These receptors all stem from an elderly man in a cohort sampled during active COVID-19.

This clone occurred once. The CDR3 is CASSEATSSGRKETQYF. The CDR3 bases are TGTGCCAGCAGCGAGGCGACGTCTAGCGGGAGGAAAGAGACCCAGTACTTC. The chain is built from TRBV7-2 and TRBJ2-5, with TRBD2 matching over 11 bases. The length of the CDR3 is 17 residues. Germline CDR1 and CDR2: SGHTA and FQGNSA. The junction had 11 bases not matched to a gene; V was cut back by 5 bases and J by 3 bases.

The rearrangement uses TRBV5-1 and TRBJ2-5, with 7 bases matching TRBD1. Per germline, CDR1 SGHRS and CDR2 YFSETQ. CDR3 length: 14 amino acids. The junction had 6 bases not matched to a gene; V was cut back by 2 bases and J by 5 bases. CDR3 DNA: TGCGCCAGCAGCTTCGAGGGGGCGGGCGAGACCCAGTACTTC. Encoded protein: CASSFEGAGETQYF.

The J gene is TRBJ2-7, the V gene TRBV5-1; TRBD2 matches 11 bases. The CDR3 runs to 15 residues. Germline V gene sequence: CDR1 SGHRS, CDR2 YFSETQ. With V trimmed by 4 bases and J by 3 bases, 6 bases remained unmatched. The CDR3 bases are TGCGCCAGCAGCCACCCCGGGACTAGCGGCTACGAGCAGTACTTC. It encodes CASSHPGTSGYEQYF.

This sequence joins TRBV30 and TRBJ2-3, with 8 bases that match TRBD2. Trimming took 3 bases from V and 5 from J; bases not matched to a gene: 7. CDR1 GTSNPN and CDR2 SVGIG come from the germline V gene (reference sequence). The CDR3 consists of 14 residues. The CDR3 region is CAWRKSGRGDTQYF. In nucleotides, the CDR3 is TGTGCCTGGAGGAAGAGCGGGAGAGGAGATACGCAGTATTTT.

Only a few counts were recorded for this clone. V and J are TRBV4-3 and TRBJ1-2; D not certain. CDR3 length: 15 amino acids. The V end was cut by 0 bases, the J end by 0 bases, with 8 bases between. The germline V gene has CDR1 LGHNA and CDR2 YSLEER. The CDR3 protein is CASSQDSSTNYGYTF. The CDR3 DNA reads TGCGCCAGCAGCCAAGATAGCAGTACTAACTATGGCTACACCTTC.

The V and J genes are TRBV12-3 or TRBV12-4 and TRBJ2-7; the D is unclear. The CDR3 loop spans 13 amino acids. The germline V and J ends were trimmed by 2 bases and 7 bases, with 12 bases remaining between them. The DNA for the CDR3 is TGTGCCAGCAGTTTAAACGGCGGATGGGAGCAGTACTTC. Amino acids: CASSLNGGWEQYF.

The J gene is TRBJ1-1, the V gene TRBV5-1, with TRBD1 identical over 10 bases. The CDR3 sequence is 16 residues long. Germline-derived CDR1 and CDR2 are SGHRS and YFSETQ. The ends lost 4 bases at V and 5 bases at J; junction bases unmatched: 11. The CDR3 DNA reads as TGCGCCAGCAGCCCCACCGGGACAGGGGCGTGGACTGAAGCTTTCTTT. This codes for CASSPTGTGAWTEAFF.

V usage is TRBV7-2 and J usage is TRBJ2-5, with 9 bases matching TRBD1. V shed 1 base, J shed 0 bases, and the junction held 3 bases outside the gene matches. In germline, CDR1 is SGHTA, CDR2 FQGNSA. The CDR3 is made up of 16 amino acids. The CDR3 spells CASSLGGTGHQETQYF. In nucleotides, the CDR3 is TGTGCCAGCAGCTTAGGAGGGACAGGGCACCAAGAGACCCAGTACTTC.

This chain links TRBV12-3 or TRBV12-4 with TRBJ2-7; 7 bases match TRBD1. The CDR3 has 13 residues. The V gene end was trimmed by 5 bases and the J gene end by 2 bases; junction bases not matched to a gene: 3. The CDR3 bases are TGTGCCAGCAGTAGGACAGGTACCTACGAGCAGTACTTC. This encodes CASSRTGTYEQYF.

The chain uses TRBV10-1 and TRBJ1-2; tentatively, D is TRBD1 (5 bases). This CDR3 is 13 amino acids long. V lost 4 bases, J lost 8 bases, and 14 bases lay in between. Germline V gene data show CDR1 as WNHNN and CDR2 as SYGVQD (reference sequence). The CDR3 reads CASSGVRAGGYTF. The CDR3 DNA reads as TGCGCCAGCAGTGGAGTCAGGGCTGGGGGCTACACCTTC.

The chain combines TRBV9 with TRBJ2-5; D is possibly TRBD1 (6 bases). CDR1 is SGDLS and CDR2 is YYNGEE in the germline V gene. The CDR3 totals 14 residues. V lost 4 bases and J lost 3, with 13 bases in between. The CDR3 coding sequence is TGTGCCAGCAGCCCGACAGGAAATGAAGAGACCCAGTACTTC. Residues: CASSPTGNEETQYF.

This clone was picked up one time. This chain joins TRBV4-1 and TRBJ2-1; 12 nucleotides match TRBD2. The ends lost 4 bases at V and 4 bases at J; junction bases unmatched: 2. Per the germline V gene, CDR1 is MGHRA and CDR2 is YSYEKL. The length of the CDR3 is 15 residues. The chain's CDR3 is CASSRGLAGYNEQFF. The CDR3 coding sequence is TGCGCCAGCAGCCGAGGACTAGCGGGATACAATGAGCAGTTCTTC.

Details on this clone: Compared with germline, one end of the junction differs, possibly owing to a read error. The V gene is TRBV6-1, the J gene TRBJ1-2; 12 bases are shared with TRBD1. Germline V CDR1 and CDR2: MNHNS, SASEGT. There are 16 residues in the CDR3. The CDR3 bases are TGTGCCGGCAGTGCTTTGGGACAGGGGGCTCTATATGGCTACACCTTC. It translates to CAGSALGQGALYGYTF.

The CDR3 spells CASSLERAGGGYTDTQYF. In DNA, the CDR3 is TGTGCCAGCAGCTTAGAAAGAGCGGGAGGTGGCTACACAGATACGCAGTATTTT. The chain carries TRBV11-2 and TRBJ2-3, with 9 nucleotides matching TRBD2. Looked up from germline, CDR1 is SGHAT and CDR2 is FQNNGV. This CDR3 is 18 amino acids long. Germline trimming cut 0 bases from V and 2 bases from J; bases unmatched to any gene: 9.

The CDR3 DNA sequence: TGTGCCAGCAGTGACGGGGGGCTCTCCTACAATGAGCAGTTCTTC. Amino acids: CASSDGGLSYNEQFF. The rearrangement uses TRBV2 and TRBJ2-1; a weak D match, TRBD2 (7 bases). V was trimmed by 3 bases and J by 0 bases, leaving 9 bases between them. CDR3 length equals 15 residues. Germline V gene lookup returns CDR1 SNHLY and CDR2 FYNNEI. The complete variable domain, with remaining parts taken from reference TRBV2 and TRBJ2-1, reads EPEVTQTPSHQVTQMGQEVILRCVPISNHLYFYWYRQILGQKVEFLVSFYNNEISEKSEIFDDQFSVERPDGSNFTLKIRSTKLEDSAMYFCASSDGGLSYNEQFFGPGTRLTVL.

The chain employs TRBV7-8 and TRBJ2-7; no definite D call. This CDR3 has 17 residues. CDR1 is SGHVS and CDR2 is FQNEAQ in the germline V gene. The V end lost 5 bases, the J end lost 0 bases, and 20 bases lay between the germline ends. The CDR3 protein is CASSPSVTSASSYEQYF. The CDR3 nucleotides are TGTGCCAGCAGCCCCTCCGTAACGTCAGCGAGCTCCTACGAGCAGTACTTC.

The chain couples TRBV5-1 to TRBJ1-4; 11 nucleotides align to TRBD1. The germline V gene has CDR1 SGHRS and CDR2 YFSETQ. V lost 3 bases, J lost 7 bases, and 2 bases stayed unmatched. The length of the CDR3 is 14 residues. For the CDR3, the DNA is TGCGCCAGCAGCTCTGGGACAGGGGGTGAAAAACTGTTTTTT. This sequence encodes CASSSGTGGEKLFF.

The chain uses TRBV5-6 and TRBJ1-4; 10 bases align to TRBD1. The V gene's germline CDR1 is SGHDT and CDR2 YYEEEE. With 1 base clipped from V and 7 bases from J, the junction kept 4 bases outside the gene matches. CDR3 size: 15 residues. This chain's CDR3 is CASSLTGTGVEKLFF. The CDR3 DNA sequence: TGTGCCAGCAGCTTGACCGGGACAGGGGTTGAAAAACTGTTTTTT.

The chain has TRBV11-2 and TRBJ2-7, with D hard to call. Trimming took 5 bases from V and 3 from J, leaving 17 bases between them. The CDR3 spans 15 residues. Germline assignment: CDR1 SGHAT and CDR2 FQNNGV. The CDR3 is CASSHKPDSFYEQYF. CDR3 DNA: TGTGCCAGCAGCCATAAACCTGACTCATTCTACGAGCAGTACTTC.